One and the same sample provided the 4 T cell receptor beta chains below, sequenced in a study of cytomegalovirus exposure and HLA in healthy donors. The PCR employed 60 Vbeta primers together with 13 Jbeta primers. The repertoire was sequenced with immunoSEQ multiplex PCR; TCRdb's copy has only in-frame clones and lacks some. The sample consists of 210,000 or so clones, 87% of them appearing once. The specimen was PBMCs. These receptor sequences come from a young man in good health and CMV-seronegative.

The rearrangement joins TRBV15 to TRBJ2-3; TRBD2 agrees at 12 bases. CDR1 is LNHNV, CDR2 YYDKDF, per germline (reference sequence). J was trimmed by 4 bases and V by 3 bases; bases with no gene match: 2. This CDR3 is 15 amino acids long. The CDR3 nucleotides are TGTGCCACCAGCAGGACTAGCGGGGGAGCAGATACGCAGTATTTT. Residues: CATSRTSGGADTQYF.

The genes are TRBV9 and TRBJ2-1, with TRBD2 matching over 12 bases. The CDR3 is 16 residues long. Germline lookup yields CDR1 SGDLS and CDR2 YYNGEE. V was pared by 2 bases and J by 3 bases, with 3 bases of the junction left unmatched. The CDR3 DNA sequence: TGTGCCAGCAGCGTGAGACTAGCGGGGGACTACAATGAGCAGTTCTTC. Amino acids: CASSVRLAGDYNEQFF.

This sequence joins TRBV10-3 and TRBJ1-5; D gene ambiguous. V was shortened by 0 bases and J by 4 bases, with 7 bases between the two germline ends. CDR3 length equals 14 residues. Per germline, CDR1 ENHRY and CDR2 SYGVKD. The CDR3 nucleotides read TGTGCCATCAGTGAGTCAACGGTAAATCAGCCCCAGCATTTT. Protein: CAISESTVNQPQHF.

This chain connects TRBV11-3 to TRBJ2-1; 10 bases fit TRBD2. The CDR3 is made up of 15 amino acids. Germline-derived CDR1 and CDR2 are SGHNT and YENEEA. The V and J ends lost 0 bases and 8 bases, in that order; junction bases with no gene match: 4. The CDR3 DNA follows: TGTGCCAGCAGCTTAGAAAGCGGGGGGGCCTATGAGCAGTTCTTC. This encodes CASSLESGGAYEQFF. Using reference TRBV11-3 and TRBJ2-1 for the parts outside the CDR3, the full variable domain is EAGVVQSPRYKIIEKKQPVAFWCNPISGHNTLYWYLQNLGQGPELLIRYENEEAVDDSQLPKDRFSAERLKGVDSTLKIQPAELGDSAVYLCASSLESGGAYEQFFGPGTRLTVL.